The 28 T cell receptor beta chains in this list originate from one sample, sequenced in a study of blood T cell repertoires in COVID-19. Measured with immunoSEQ multiplex PCR; TCRdb has only the in-frame clones, and not every one. The sample includes some 160,000 clones, around 81% of them seen just once. The material sequenced was peripheral blood. These receptors originate from a man between 70 and 80 years old with active or convalescent COVID-19.

The gene calls are TRBV2 and TRBJ1-1, with a weak D call TRBD1 (5 bases). Trimming left V 5 bases short and J 0 bases short, with 10 bases between. This CDR3 region has 14 residues. CDR1 is SNHLY, CDR2 FYNNEI, per germline. The CDR3 DNA sequence: TGTGCCAGCAGTTCCGGGACTATGAACACTGAAGCTTTCTTT. It yields the protein CASSSGTMNTEAFF.

V and J are TRBV24-1 and TRBJ2-7, with 9 bases identical to TRBD2. Looked up from germline, CDR1 is KGHDR and CDR2 is SFDVKD. The CDR3 has 15 amino acids. After removal of 3 bases from V and 3 bases from J, the junction contained 5 bases not matched to a gene. The CDR3 nucleotides are TGTGCCACCAGTGATCGGGCGGGAGGGGTCTACGAGCAGTACTTC. It translates to CATSDRAGGVYEQYF.

This sequence joins TRBV28 and TRBJ1-2, with D perhaps matching TRBD1 (6 bases). This CDR3 has 13 residues. Germline V lookup: CDR1 MDHEN, CDR2 SYDVKM. V was shortened by 4 bases and J by 8 bases, with 14 bases between the two germline ends. CDR3 region: CASSSTGRGGYTF. CDR3 coding DNA: TGTGCCAGCAGTTCCACAGGCAGGGGCGGCTACACCTTC.

The chain combines TRBV6-2 or TRBV6-3 with TRBJ1-1, with 7 bases identical to TRBD1. Germline values: CDR1 MNHEY, CDR2 SVGEGT. The CDR3 length is 15 residues. V was pared by 0 bases and J by 4 bases, with 5 bases of the junction left unmatched. In DNA, the CDR3 is TGTGCCAGCAGTTACTCAAGGCAGGGGGGCACTGAAGCTTTCTTT. It encodes CASSYSRQGGTEAFF.

This clone was seen more than once but under ten times. The V call is TRBV5-1, the J call TRBJ2-5; the D gene is possibly TRBD2 (6 bases). The CDR3 has 14 residues. Trimming took off 4 bases at V and 5 bases at J, with 15 bases between the two ends. Germline V gene lookup returns CDR1 SGHRS and CDR2 YFSETQ. Here the CDR3 DNA reads TGCGCCAGCAGCCCCCGGGCCGGAGGGGAGACCCAGTACTTC. It encodes CASSPRAGGETQYF.

This clone has only one observation. The gene calls are TRBV7-2 and TRBJ1-6; maybe TRBD1 (6 bases). The V gene's germline CDR1 is SGHTA and CDR2 FQGNSA. V shed 0 bases and J shed 7 bases, with 10 bases lying between them. The CDR3 extends over 15 amino acids. CDR3 amino acids: CASSLAGQRNSPLHF. The CDR3 DNA follows: TGTGCCAGCAGCTTAGCCGGACAGCGAAATTCACCCCTCCACTTT.

This chain joins TRBV10-1 and TRBJ2-7, with 10 bases matching TRBD1. J lost 7 bases, V lost 4 bases, and 10 bases had no gene match. The CDR3 consists of 15 residues. Germline CDR1 is WNHNN and CDR2 is SYGVQD (reference sequence). CDR3 sequence reads: CASSARGDRGEEQYF. The CDR3 DNA is TGCGCCAGCAGTGCCCGTGGGGACAGGGGTGAAGAGCAGTACTTC.

V and J are TRBV5-1 and TRBJ1-5; D is uncertain. The ends were cut back, 3 bases at V and 0 bases at J, with 10 bases in the middle. The CDR3 contains 15 residues. Germline loops: CDR1 SGHRS, CDR2 YFSETQ. CDR3 nucleotides: TGCGCCAGCAGCTCGACAATTGATAGCAATCAGCCCCAGCATTTT. This translates into CASSSTIDSNQPQHF.

The chain couples TRBV15 to TRBJ2-2; 8 positions match TRBD2. V gave up 0 bases and J gave up 5 bases; unmatched junction bases: 5. This CDR3 has 16 amino acids. The germline V gene has CDR1 LNHNV and CDR2 YYDKDF (reference sequence). The CDR3 sequence is CATSRDSGRGTGELFF. CDR3 coding DNA: TGTGCCACCAGCAGAGACTCCGGGAGGGGGACCGGGGAGCTGTTTTTT.

The chain links TRBV21-1 to TRBJ2-7; TRBD1, the D gene given by the table, was not confirmed from the DNA. TRBV21-1 is a pseudogene locus. The CDR3 is 16 amino acids. The CDR3 here is CASSKPQGRRSYEQYF. In DNA form, the CDR3 reads TGTGCCAGCAGCAAACCCCAGGGTCGTCGCTCCTACGAGCAGTACTTC.

V and J are TRBV7-8 and TRBJ1-2; weak D call: TRBD1 (6 bases). The CDR3 contains 13 residues. Germline V CDR1 and CDR2: SGHVS, FQNEAQ. V was shortened by 5 bases and J by 7 bases, with 14 bases between the two germline ends. CDR3 coding DNA: TGTGCCAGCAGCCGCATCAGGGGTTCTGGCTACACCTTC. It codes for CASSRIRGSGYTF.

V is TRBV6-5 and J is TRBJ2-6; the D is unclear. The germline CDR1 and CDR2 sequences are MNHEY and SVGAGI. The CDR3 is 15 residues long. The ends were cut back, 7 bases at V and 0 bases at J, with 10 bases in the middle. CDR3 nucleotide sequence: TGTGCCAGCACCCCAGGTGGCTCTGGGGCCAACGTCCTGACTTTC. Encoded protein: CASTPGGSGANVLTF.

This clone occurred a few times. The chain has TRBV4-1 and TRBJ2-2; D is perhaps TRBD1 (5 bases). The V and J ends lost 4 bases and 2 bases respectively, with 20 bases between them. Germline CDR1 is MGHRA and CDR2 is YSYEKL. The CDR3 extends over 18 amino acids. CDR3 region: CASSPAQGPNVNTGELFF. DNA for the CDR3: TGCGCCAGCAGCCCTGCGCAGGGTCCAAATGTCAACACCGGGGAGCTGTTTTTT.

The CDR3 sequence: CASSLAMGLPRPDTQYF. CDR3 bases: TGCGCCAGCAGCTTGGCTATGGGACTACCACGTCCAGATACGCAGTATTTT. The gene calls are TRBV5-1 and TRBJ2-3; 7 positions match TRBD2. Germline-derived CDR1 and CDR2 are SGHRS and YFSETQ. Unmatched junction bases numbered 11, after V lost 0 bases and J lost 4 bases. The CDR3 consists of 17 residues.

This clone was seen a few times. V is TRBV7-2 and J is TRBJ2-7; D might be TRBD1 (6 bases). V was clipped by 3 bases and J by 3 bases, with 21 bases between them. Germline assignment: CDR1 SGHTA and CDR2 FQGNSA. This CDR3 comprises 17 residues. The CDR3 spells CASSFTSSAGQSYEQYF. The CDR3 nucleotides are TGTGCCAGCAGCTTCACCTCATCCGCCGGACAGAGCTACGAGCAGTACTTC. The full variable domain, with the rest looked up from reference TRBV7-2 and TRBJ2-7, is GAGVSQSPSNKVTEKGKDVELRCDPISGHTALYWYRQSLGQGLEFLIYFQGNSAPDKSGLPSDRFSAERTGGSVSTLTIQRTQQEDSAVYLCASSFTSSAGQSYEQYFGPGTRLTVT.

The gene calls are TRBV27 and TRBJ1-1; TRBD1 agrees at 7 bases. This CDR3 region has 15 residues. Germline lookup yields CDR1 MNHEY and CDR2 SMNVEV (reference sequence). Trimming cost V 6 bases and J 5 bases; bases outside gene matches: 12. CDR3 loop: CASRTLQGVGTEAFF. The CDR3 DNA is TGTGCCAGCAGGACCCTTCAGGGGGTGGGTACTGAAGCTTTCTTT.

The chain carries TRBV19 and TRBJ2-1; the D gene is possibly TRBD2 (5 bases). Germline lookup yields CDR1 LNHDA and CDR2 SQIVND (reference sequence). Trimming stripped 9 bases from V and 7 bases from J, with 19 bases between. CDR3 length equals 14 residues. The CDR3 DNA sequence: TGTGCCAGCTCGGGTACTAGTAGGAGTAATGAGCAGTTCTTC. It encodes CASSGTSRSNEQFF.

V gene TRBV4-3 combines with J gene TRBJ1-6; 10 bases match TRBD1. V gave up 3 bases and J gave up 10 bases; unmatched junction bases: 12. This CDR3 comprises 17 residues. Germline CDR1 reads LGHNA; CDR2 reads YSLEER. In DNA form, the CDR3 reads TGCGCCAGCAGCCAGTTCACCACCGGGACAGGGGACTCACCCCTCCACTTT. Amino acid sequence: CASSQFTTGTGDSPLHF.

This chain joins TRBV6-6 and TRBJ1-6; 10 bases fit TRBD1. CDR1 MNHNY and CDR2 SVGAGI come from the germline V gene (reference sequence). The CDR3 totals 15 residues. Germline trimming cut 6 bases from V and 9 bases from J; bases unmatched to any gene: 8. The CDR3 nucleotides read TGTGCCAGCAGGACGACAGGGGGCGAGGGTTCACCCCTCCACTTT. Encoded protein: CASRTTGGEGSPLHF.

The V and J genes are TRBV29-1 and TRBJ2-7, with TRBD2 identical over 9 bases. With V trimmed by 1 base and J by 2 bases, 9 bases remained unmatched. CDR1 and CDR2 (germline): SQVTM, ANQGSEA. The CDR3 is made up of 16 amino acids. CDR3 protein: CSVEGGLAGKAYEQYF. CDR3 DNA: TGCAGCGTTGAAGGGGGCCTAGCGGGAAAGGCCTACGAGCAGTACTTC.

The chain joins TRBV10-3 to TRBJ2-5, with 11 bases fitting TRBD1. The CDR3 sequence is 16 residues long. With 5 bases clipped from V and 4 bases from J, the junction kept 9 bases outside the gene matches. CDR1 and CDR2 (germline): ENHRY, SYGVKD. The DNA of the CDR3 is TGTGCCATCAGTAACCCCGGGACAGGGGGTGGAGAGACCCAGTACTTC. Protein: CAISNPGTGGGETQYF.

The V gene is TRBV6-5, the J gene TRBJ1-1; 8 positions agree with TRBD1. This CDR3 has 14 amino acids. CDR1 and CDR2 from the germline V gene are MNHEY and SVGAGI. The ends lost 6 bases at V and 4 bases at J; junction bases unmatched: 7. In DNA form, the CDR3 reads TGTGCCAGCAGATCGACAGGGGCGGTCACTGAAGCTTTCTTT. Translating gives CASRSTGAVTEAFF.

The chain combines TRBV6-5 with TRBJ1-2; 8 bases match TRBD1. The CDR3 loop spans 15 amino acids. V lost 4 bases and J lost 0; bases outside the gene matches: 4. Germline assignment: CDR1 MNHEY and CDR2 SVGAGI. CDR3 residues: CASSSGTGANYGYTF. As DNA, the CDR3 is TGTGCCAGCAGTTCGGGGACAGGCGCTAACTATGGCTACACCTTC.

The rearrangement joins TRBV12-3 or TRBV12-4 to TRBJ2-5, with 7 bases fitting TRBD1. V dropped 10 bases and J dropped 2; count of bases not matched to a gene: 7. The CDR3 length is 13 residues. The CDR3 loop reads CATATRGQETQYF. DNA for the CDR3: TGTGCCACGGCTACCAGGGGGCAAGAGACCCAGTACTTC.

The V gene is TRBV10-3, the J gene TRBJ2-5; 7 bases are a match to TRBD2. The CDR3 spans 17 residues. Trimming removed 0 bases from V and 4 bases from J; junction bases left unmatched: 11. Germline values: CDR1 ENHRY, CDR2 SYGVKD. CDR3 sequence: CAISESVTGSGVETQYF. DNA for the CDR3: TGTGCCATCAGTGAGTCTGTAACAGGCAGCGGGGTAGAGACCCAGTACTTC.

The chain uses TRBV19 and TRBJ1-2; D call uncertain. V shed 3 bases and J shed 6 bases, with 14 bases lying between them. The CDR3 totals 14 residues. Germline V CDR1 and CDR2: LNHDA, SQIVND (reference sequence). The CDR3 is CASSIYFATHGYTF. The CDR3 coding sequence is TGTGCCAGTAGTATCTATTTTGCGACTCATGGCTACACCTTC.

This chain uses TRBV5-6 with TRBJ2-7; TRBD1 matches 7 bases. V was clipped by 4 bases and J by 6 bases; unmatched bases: 7. The CDR3 consists of 13 residues. In germline, CDR1 is SGHDT, CDR2 YYEEEE. DNA for the CDR3: TGTGCCAGCAGCCGGGTGGCAGGGGGCGAGCAGTACTTC. Translated, it gives CASSRVAGGEQYF.

The J gene is TRBJ1-4, the V gene TRBV4-3, with TRBD1 as a possible D gene (6 bases). V lost 2 bases and J lost 11, with 18 bases in between. There are 15 residues in the CDR3. Germline V gives CDR1 LGHNA, CDR2 YSLEER. The CDR3 is CASSQPTGTPDKLFF. Written as DNA, the CDR3 is TGCGCCAGCAGCCAACCCACCGGGACACCGGACAAACTGTTTTTT.